This TCR beta chain was identified during a study of cytomegalovirus exposure and HLA in healthy donors. Germline trimming cut 5 bases from V and 2 bases from J; bases unmatched to any gene: 7. Germline V gene data show CDR1 as MGHRA and CDR2 as YSYEKL. CDR3 size: 16 residues. 60 Vbeta and 13 Jbeta primers were used in PCR. Method: immunoSEQ multiplex PCR; TCRdb's copy keeps in-frame clones and lacks some. The sample contains 150,000 to 180,000 clones, approximately 75% of which appear only once. Regarding this clone: Its antigen remains unidentified.

The study's findings and limits: Associated with cytomegalovirus, according to the listing, were 150 to 200 TCR beta chains. Common viral pathogens were later found to be apparently linked to several of the most significant clusters. TCR beta V- and J-gene trimming was later associated with a missense DCLRE1C variant. TCR sequences were mostly rare, though some public TCRs occurred in many donors.

The sequence was obtained from a man between 18 and 29 years old in good health and CMV-seronegative. J is TRBJ2-1 and V is TRBV4-1, with 9 bases matching TRBD1. Sequenced: PBMCs. CDR3 in DNA: TGCGCCAGCAGCAAACTAGGACAGGGGCCCTACAATGAGCAGTTCTTC. It translates to CASSKLGQGPYNEQFF.